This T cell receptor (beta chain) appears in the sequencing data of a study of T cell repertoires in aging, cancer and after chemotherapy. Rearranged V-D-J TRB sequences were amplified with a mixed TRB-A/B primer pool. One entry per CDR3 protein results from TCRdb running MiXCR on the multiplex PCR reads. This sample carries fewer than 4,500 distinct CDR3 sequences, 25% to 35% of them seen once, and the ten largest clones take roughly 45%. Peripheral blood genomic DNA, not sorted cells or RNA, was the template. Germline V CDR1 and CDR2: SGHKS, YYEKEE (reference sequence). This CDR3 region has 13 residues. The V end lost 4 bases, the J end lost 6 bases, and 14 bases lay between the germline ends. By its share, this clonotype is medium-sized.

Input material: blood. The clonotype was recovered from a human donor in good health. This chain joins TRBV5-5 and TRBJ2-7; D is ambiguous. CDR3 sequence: CASSKGPLAEQYF. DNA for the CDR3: TGTGCCAGCAGCAAAGGACCTCTGGCCGAGCAGTACTTC.